This T cell receptor (beta chain) was identified in a study of cytomegalovirus exposure and HLA in healthy donors. Whole-study findings and limits: Indistinguishability led to the exclusion of some V segments, TRBV6-2 and TRBV6-3 included. In a later analysis, CMV-associated beta chains were mostly HLA-associated, it appeared. Overall, roughly 170 TCR beta chains were annotated as cytomegalovirus-associated.

This clone has a handful of counts. As yet, its antigen is unknown. Germline CDR1 SGDLS, CDR2 YYNGEE. V lost 3 bases to trimming and J lost 0 bases; unmatched junction nucleotides: 6. This CDR3 has 16 residues. The PCR made use of 60 Vbeta and 13 Jbeta primers. Clones were sequenced by immunoSEQ multiplex PCR, and TCRdb holds only the in-frame ones, with some missing. The repertoire has about 140,000 clones, around 80% of them found once; the top ten carry around 1.3%. V gene TRBV9 combines with J gene TRBJ2-3, with 8 bases that match TRBD2. Sequencing input: PBMCs. The receptor was isolated from a male donor in good health and CMV-seropositive. The CDR3, as DNA: TGTGCCAGCAGCGCGCCTAGCGGGCTTAGCACAGATACGCAGTATTTT. Amino acids: CASSAPSGLSTDTQYF.